A single sample is the source of the 26 T cell receptor beta chains below, sequenced in a study of shared clonotypes between healthy human individuals. Naivety among CD8 cells was defined by CD45RO negativity and positive CCR7 selection, thereby excluding terminally differentiated effector memory CD45RA+ cells. TCRdb keeps only in-frame clones here, not all; method: immunoSEQ multiplex PCR. Of roughly 570,000 clones listed, roughly 98% were seen once; the top ten hold less than 0.35%. Sequencing was performed on naive CD8+ T cells sorted from blood. These receptors originate from a man aged 30 to 39 in good health.

The chain links TRBV6-5 to TRBJ2-1, with 12 nucleotides matching TRBD2. This CDR3 comprises 16 residues. The germline gives CDR1 MNHEY, CDR2 SVGAGI. V was clipped by 0 bases and J by 8 bases; unmatched bases: 5. The CDR3 protein is CASSYSTSGSSDEQFF. DNA for the CDR3: TGTGCCAGCAGTTACTCGACTAGCGGGAGTTCGGATGAGCAGTTCTTC.

The chain combines TRBV9 with TRBJ2-3, with D perhaps TRBD1 or TRBD2 (5 bases each). Trimming left V 3 bases short and J 3 bases short, with 17 bases between. The CDR3 is made up of 16 amino acids. Germline-derived CDR1 and CDR2 are SGDLS and YYNGEE. As DNA, the CDR3 is TGTGCCAGCAGCGCCCCAGGGAGAGGGCGGACAGATACGCAGTATTTT. It translates to CASSAPGRGRTDTQYF.

The chain has TRBV4-1 and TRBJ2-1; D not certain. Looked up from germline, CDR1 is MGHRA and CDR2 is YSYEKL. Trimming took 4 bases from V and 6 from J, leaving 4 bases between them. This CDR3 has 11 residues. The CDR3, as DNA: TGCGCCAGCAGCCTCTTCAATGAGCAGTTCTTC. As protein: CASSLFNEQFF.

The rearrangement uses TRBV6-1 and TRBJ1-2; no clear D gene. The V and J ends lost 2 bases and 6 bases respectively, with 10 bases between them. In germline, CDR1 is MNHNS, CDR2 SASEGT. This CDR3 comprises 13 residues. The CDR3 spells CASSERERDGYTF. CDR3 coding DNA: TGTGCCAGCAGTGAACGGGAGAGGGATGGCTACACCTTC.

This sequence joins TRBV27 and TRBJ1-5, with a tentative D call TRBD1 (5 bases). Trimming cost V 1 base and J 5 bases, with 6 bases left between them. The CDR3 contains 13 residues. CDR1 is MNHEY, CDR2 SMNVEV, per germline (reference sequence). CDR3 sequence: CASSLCRDQPQHF. CDR3 DNA sequence: TGTGCCAGCAGTTTATGCAGGGATCAGCCCCAGCATTTT.

This clone was detected once. Other DNA sequences in the same sample also yield this CDR3. The rearrangement joins TRBV13 to TRBJ2-7; 8 bases match TRBD2. The germline V gene has CDR1 PRHDT and CDR2 FYEKMQ (reference sequence). This CDR3 comprises 14 residues. The junction had 1 base not matched to a gene; V was cut back by 3 bases and J by 0 bases. In nucleotides, the CDR3 is TGTGCCAGCAGCTTCAGCGGGAGCTCCTACGAGCAGTACTTC. Translation: CASSFSGSSYEQYF.

The rearrangement uses TRBV7-9 and TRBJ2-2; 8 nucleotides agree with TRBD1. Looked up from germline, CDR1 is SEHNR and CDR2 is FQNEAQ (reference sequence). Unmatched junction bases numbered 14, after V lost 4 bases and J lost 4 bases. The CDR3 extends over 18 amino acids. In nucleotides, the CDR3 is TGTGCCAGCAGCTATCCGAAAAATGGACAGGGCGGCACCGGGGAGCTGTTTTTT. Its translation is CASSYPKNGQGGTGELFF.

The rearrangement joins TRBV2 to TRBJ2-7; D uncertain. The V end lost 7 bases, the J end lost 1 base, and 8 bases lay between the germline ends. The CDR3 covers 12 residues. Germline CDR1 reads SNHLY; CDR2 reads FYNNEI. DNA for the CDR3: TGTGCCAGCATGTACCTGTCCTACGAGCAGTACTTC. Protein: CASMYLSYEQYF.

V and J are TRBV7-9 and TRBJ2-6; D is possibly TRBD1 (5 bases). Per the germline V gene, CDR1 is SEHNR and CDR2 is FQNEAQ (reference sequence). With 1 base removed from V and 2 bases from J, the gap between germline ends came to 6 bases. The CDR3 contains 15 residues. The CDR3 here is CASSLGGAGANVLTF. The DNA for the CDR3 is TGTGCCAGCAGCTTAGGGGGCGCTGGGGCCAACGTCCTGACTTTC.

The gene calls are TRBV19 and TRBJ2-7; 7 positions agree with TRBD2. CDR1 is LNHDA and CDR2 is SQIVND in the germline V gene (reference sequence). J gave up 3 bases and V 5 bases, and 7 bases lay outside the gene matches. CDR3 length equals 14 residues. CDR3 sequence (DNA): TGTGCCAGTAGTCTCTATACGGGAGGCTACGAGCAGTACTTC. Amino acids: CASSLYTGGYEQYF.

The rearrangement uses TRBV6-5 and TRBJ2-2; 11 bases are a match to TRBD2. The V gene's germline CDR1 is MNHEY and CDR2 SVGAGI. Trimming removed 2 bases from V and 9 bases from J; junction bases left unmatched: 8. CDR3 length: 16 residues. CDR3: CASSYGTSGPVWELFF. The CDR3 DNA is TGTGCCAGCAGTTACGGGACTAGCGGCCCGGTCTGGGAGCTGTTTTTT.

The genes are TRBV6-1 and TRBJ2-1; no firm D call. V dropped 3 bases and J dropped 5 bases, with 8 bases sitting between them. From germline, CDR1 is MNHNS and CDR2 SASEGT. The CDR3 extends over 13 amino acids. In DNA form, the CDR3 reads TGTGCCAGCAGTGAGTGGAGTAACAATGAGCAGTTCTTC. Its translation is CASSEWSNNEQFF.

The genes are TRBV28 and TRBJ1-5, with TRBD1 matching 7 bases. Germline-derived CDR1 and CDR2 are MDHEN and SYDVKM. The CDR3 totals 14 residues. Unmatched junction bases numbered 8, after V lost 5 bases and J lost 7 bases. CDR3 in amino acids: CASSATTGLQPQHF. The CDR3 DNA reads as TGTGCCAGCAGTGCCACGACAGGGTTGCAGCCCCAGCATTTT.

The rearrangement joins TRBV11-2 to TRBJ2-7; D is unclear. Germline CDR1 SGHAT, CDR2 FQNNGV. This CDR3 spans 12 amino acids. The V and J ends lost 4 bases and 3 bases respectively, with 7 bases between them. The CDR3 protein is CASSSTDYEQYF. In nucleotides, the CDR3 is TGTGCCAGCAGCTCAACCGACTACGAGCAGTACTTC.

This clone was observed a single time. The chain recombines TRBV5-6 with TRBJ1-2; D is ambiguous. The V and J ends lost 3 bases and 5 bases respectively, with 8 bases between them. Germline V CDR1 and CDR2: SGHDT, YYEEEE. This CDR3 comprises 12 residues. This chain's CDR3 is CASSSGGYGYTF. The DNA of the CDR3 is TGTGCCAGCAGCTCGGGAGGGTATGGCTACACCTTC.

The rearrangement links TRBV18 to TRBJ1-5; 11 bases are a match to TRBD1. Germline V lookup: CDR1 KGHSH, CDR2 LQKENI. The CDR3 length is 19 residues. V shed 0 bases and J 0 bases; nucleotides not matched to a gene: 7. CDR3 region: CASSPPIWTGGYSNQPQHF. CDR3 DNA sequence: TGTGCCAGCTCACCACCTATTTGGACAGGGGGCTATAGCAATCAGCCCCAGCATTTT.

The chain links TRBV29-1 to TRBJ2-1; TRBD2 matches 16 bases. This CDR3 spans 17 amino acids. Germline V gene data show CDR1 as SQVTM and CDR2 as ANQGSEA. Trimming removed 6 bases from V and 0 bases from J; junction bases left unmatched: 5. CDR3 sequence: CSVAGTSGRGSYNEQFF. The CDR3 DNA sequence: TGCAGCGTAGCCGGGACTAGCGGGAGGGGCTCCTACAATGAGCAGTTCTTC.

The chain couples TRBV14 to TRBJ2-7; no clear D. Germline V gene lookup returns CDR1 SGHDN and CDR2 FVKESK. CDR3 length equals 18 residues. With 1 base removed from V and 4 bases from J, the gap between germline ends came to 23 bases. The CDR3 DNA reads TGTGCCAGCAGCCAAGGGTACCCTCCCACCCAAAGCGAGTACGAGCAGTACTTC. The encoded protein is CASSQGYPPTQSEYEQYF. Variable domain in full (rest from reference TRBV14 and TRBJ2-7): EAGVTQFPSHSVIEKGQTVTLRCDPISGHDNLYWYRRVMGKEIKFLLHFVKESKQDESGMPNNRFLAERTGGTYSTLKVQPAELEDSGVYFCASSQGYPPTQSEYEQYFGPGTRLTVT.

V is TRBV29-1 and J is TRBJ2-1; TRBD2 might be the D (6 bases). V lost 0 bases and J lost 7, with 16 bases in between. CDR1 is SQVTM and CDR2 is ANQGSEA in the germline V gene. The CDR3 totals 15 residues. CDR3 nucleotide sequence: TGCAGCGTTGAAGATGGTCTCGGGGGTGCGAATGAGCAGTTCTTC. As protein: CSVEDGLGGANEQFF.

The chain recombines TRBV7-6 with TRBJ2-3, with 12 bases lining up with TRBD2. CDR3 length: 16 amino acids. Trimming at V came to 1 base and at J to 3 bases, leaving 2 bases not matched to a gene. Looked up from germline, CDR1 is SGHVS and CDR2 is FNYEAQ. CDR3 residues: CASSLDLAGGTDTQYF. The CDR3, as DNA: TGTGCCAGCAGCTTAGATCTAGCGGGAGGGACAGATACGCAGTATTTT.

This clone was detected once. V gene TRBV11-2 combines with J gene TRBJ2-7; a possible D gene is TRBD2 (6 bases). Germline CDR1 is SGHAT and CDR2 is FQNNGV. This CDR3 spans 14 amino acids. With 0 bases removed from V and 1 base from J, the gap between germline ends came to 7 bases. The CDR3 region has the DNA TGTGCCAGCAGCTTAGATAGCGGATCCTACGAGCAGTACTTC. Its protein product is CASSLDSGSYEQYF.

The rearrangement links TRBV7-9 to TRBJ2-7; 10 positions match TRBD2. This CDR3 contains 14 residues. Germline V CDR1 and CDR2: SEHNR, FQNEAQ (reference sequence). The V and J ends lost 4 bases and 1 base, in that order; junction bases with no gene match: 1. For the CDR3, the DNA is TGTGCCAGCAGCTCTAGCGGGAGATCCTACGAGCAGTACTTC. It encodes CASSSSGRSYEQYF.

The CDR3 here is CASSLKGSEYNEQFF. The CDR3 nucleotides are TGTGCCAGCAGCTTGAAGGGGTCCGAGTACAATGAGCAGTTCTTC. The V gene is TRBV5-4, the J gene TRBJ2-1; D is perhaps TRBD1 (5 bases). The CDR3 runs 15 residues. V lost 1 base and J 4 bases, leaving 12 bases between the germline ends. The germline V gene has CDR1 SGHNT and CDR2 YYREEE (reference sequence).

The chain combines TRBV19 with TRBJ2-7, with D maybe TRBD2 (6 bases). Germline-derived CDR1 and CDR2 are LNHDA and SQIVND (reference sequence). V was cut by 1 base and J by 4 bases, with 14 bases left in between. The CDR3 is 15 amino acids. The DNA of the CDR3 is TGTGCCAGTAGTATAGTAGAGGACGGACTATACGAGCAGTACTTC. Its protein is CASSIVEDGLYEQYF.

V and J are TRBV5-1 and TRBJ2-2; D unclear. The CDR3 is made up of 17 amino acids. Trimming removed 4 bases from V and 0 bases from J, with 16 bases in between. The germline V gene encodes CDR1 SGHRS and CDR2 YFSETQ. The DNA of the CDR3 is TGCGCCAGCAGCACCCTGGAGAATCTGGCGAACACCGGGGAGCTGTTTTTT. Translation gives CASSTLENLANTGELFF.

This chain joins TRBV18 and TRBJ2-1; TRBD2 matches at 13 bases. V gave up 7 bases and J gave up 8 bases; unmatched junction bases: 5. Germline values: CDR1 KGHSH, CDR2 LQKENI. The CDR3 contains 14 residues. CDR3 nucleotide sequence: TGTGCCAGCTTAGGGACTAGCGGGACTCATGAGCAGTTCTTC. It translates to CASLGTSGTHEQFF.